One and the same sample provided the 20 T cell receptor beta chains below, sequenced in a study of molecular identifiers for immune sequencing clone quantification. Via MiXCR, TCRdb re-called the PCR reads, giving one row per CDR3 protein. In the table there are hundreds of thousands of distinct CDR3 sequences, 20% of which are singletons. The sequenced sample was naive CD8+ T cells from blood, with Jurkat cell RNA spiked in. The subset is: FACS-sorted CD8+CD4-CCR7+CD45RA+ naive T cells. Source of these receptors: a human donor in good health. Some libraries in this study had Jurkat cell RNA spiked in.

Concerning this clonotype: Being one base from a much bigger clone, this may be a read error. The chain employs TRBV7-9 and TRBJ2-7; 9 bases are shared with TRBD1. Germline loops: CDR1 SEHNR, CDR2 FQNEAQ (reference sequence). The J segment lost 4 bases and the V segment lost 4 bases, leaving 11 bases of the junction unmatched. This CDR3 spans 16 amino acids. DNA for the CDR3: TGTGCCAGCAGCTCGAGCCCGAGACAGGGGGGGTACGAGCAGTACTTC. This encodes CASSSSPRQGGYEQYF.

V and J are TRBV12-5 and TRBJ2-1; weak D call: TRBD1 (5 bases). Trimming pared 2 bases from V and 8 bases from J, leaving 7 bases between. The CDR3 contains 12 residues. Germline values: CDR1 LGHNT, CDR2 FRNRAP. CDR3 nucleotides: TGTGCTAGTGGTTTGTCAGGGTATGAGCAGTTCTTC. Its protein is CASGLSGYEQFF.

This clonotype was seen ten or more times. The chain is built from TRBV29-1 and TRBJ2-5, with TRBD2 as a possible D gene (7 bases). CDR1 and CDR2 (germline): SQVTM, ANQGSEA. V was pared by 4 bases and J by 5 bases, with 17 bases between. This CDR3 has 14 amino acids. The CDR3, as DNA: TGCAGCGTTGTACCGGGGGGCGAGGGGGAGACCCAGTACTTC. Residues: CSVVPGGEGETQYF.

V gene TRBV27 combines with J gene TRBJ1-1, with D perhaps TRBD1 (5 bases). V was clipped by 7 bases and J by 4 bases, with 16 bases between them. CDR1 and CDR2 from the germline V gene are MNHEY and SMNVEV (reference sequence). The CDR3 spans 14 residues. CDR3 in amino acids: CASTNWGGGTEAFF. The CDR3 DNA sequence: TGTGCCAGCACCAACTGGGGGGGGGGCACTGAAGCTTTCTTT.

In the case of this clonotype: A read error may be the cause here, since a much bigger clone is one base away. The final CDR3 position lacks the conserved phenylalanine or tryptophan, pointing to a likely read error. CDR3 in amino acids: CASSLRTASNQPQHL. The CDR3 DNA reads as TGTGCCAGCAGTCTAAGGACAGCTAGCAATCAGCCCCAGCATTTG. The rearrangement joins TRBV28 to TRBJ1-5; weak D call: TRBD1 (6 bases). Germline lookup yields CDR1 MDHEN and CDR2 SYDVKM. This CDR3 region has 15 residues. Trimming took off 5 bases at V and 0 bases at J, with 11 bases between the two ends.

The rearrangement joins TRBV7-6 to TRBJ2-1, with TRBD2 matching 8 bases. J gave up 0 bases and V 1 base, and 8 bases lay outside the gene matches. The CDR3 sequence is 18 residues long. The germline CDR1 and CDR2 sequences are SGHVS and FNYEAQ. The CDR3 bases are TGTGCCAGCAGCTTAGATTTTAGCGGGATCAGCTCCTACAATGAGCAGTTCTTC. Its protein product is CASSLDFSGISSYNEQFF.

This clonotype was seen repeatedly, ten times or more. The DNA for the CDR3 is TGTGCCAGCAGCCCGACTAGCGGGATACAAGAGACCCAGTACTTC. Encoded protein: CASSPTSGIQETQYF. The chain is built from TRBV7-2 and TRBJ2-5; TRBD2 matches at 11 bases. Germline trimming cut 5 bases from V and 2 bases from J; bases unmatched to any gene: 4. Germline lookup yields CDR1 SGHTA and CDR2 FQGNSA. CDR3 length equals 15 residues.

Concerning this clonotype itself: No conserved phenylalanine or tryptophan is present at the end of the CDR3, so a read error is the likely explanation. The CDR3 reads CASSYSTVRGLNTEAFS. The CDR3 coding sequence is TGTGCCAGCAGTTACTCAACGGTCAGGGGGCTAAACACTGAAGCTTTCTCT. The rearrangement joins TRBV6-2 or TRBV6-3 to TRBJ1-1; TRBD1 matches at 8 bases. Germline V gene lookup returns CDR1 MNHEY and CDR2 SVGEGT. The CDR3 contains 17 residues. Losses at the gene ends were 0 bases for V and 2 bases for J; bases not matched to a gene: 8.

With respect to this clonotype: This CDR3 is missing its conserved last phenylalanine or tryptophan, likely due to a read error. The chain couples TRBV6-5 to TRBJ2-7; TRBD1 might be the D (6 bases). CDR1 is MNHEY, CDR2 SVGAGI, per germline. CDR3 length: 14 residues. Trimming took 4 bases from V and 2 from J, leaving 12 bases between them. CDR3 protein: CASSSRQGTYEQYS. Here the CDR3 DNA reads TGTGCCAGCAGTTCCCGCCAGGGGACCTACGAGCAGTACTCC.

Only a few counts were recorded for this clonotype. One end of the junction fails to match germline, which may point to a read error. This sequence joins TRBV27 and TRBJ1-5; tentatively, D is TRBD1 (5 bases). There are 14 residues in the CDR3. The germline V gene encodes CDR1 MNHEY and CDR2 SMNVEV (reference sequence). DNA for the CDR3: TGTGCCATCAGTGATCAGGGAGGGCATCAGCCCCAGCATTTT. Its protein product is CAISDQGGHQPQHF.

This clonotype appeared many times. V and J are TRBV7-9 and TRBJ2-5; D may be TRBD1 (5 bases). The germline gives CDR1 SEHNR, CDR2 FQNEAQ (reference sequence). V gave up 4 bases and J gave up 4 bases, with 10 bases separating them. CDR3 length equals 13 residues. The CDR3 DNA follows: TGTGCCAGCAGCTCCGCCGACAGAGAGACCCAGTACTTC. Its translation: CASSSADRETQYF.

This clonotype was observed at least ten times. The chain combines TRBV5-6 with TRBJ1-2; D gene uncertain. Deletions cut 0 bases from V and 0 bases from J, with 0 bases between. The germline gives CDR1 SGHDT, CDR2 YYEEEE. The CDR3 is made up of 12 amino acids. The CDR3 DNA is TGTGCCAGCAGCTTGGCTAACTATGGCTACACCTTC. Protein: CASSLANYGYTF.

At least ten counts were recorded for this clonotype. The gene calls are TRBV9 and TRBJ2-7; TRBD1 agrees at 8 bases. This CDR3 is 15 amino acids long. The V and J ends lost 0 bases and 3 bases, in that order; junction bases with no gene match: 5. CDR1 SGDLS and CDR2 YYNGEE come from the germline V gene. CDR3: CASSVDPGQVYEQYF. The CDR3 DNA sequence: TGTGCCAGCAGCGTAGACCCGGGACAGGTCTACGAGCAGTACTTC.

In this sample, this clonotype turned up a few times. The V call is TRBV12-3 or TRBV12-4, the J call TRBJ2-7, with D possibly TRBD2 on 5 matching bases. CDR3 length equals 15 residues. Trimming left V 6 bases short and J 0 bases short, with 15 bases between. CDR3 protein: CASSPSGRSSYEQYF. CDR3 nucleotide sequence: TGTGCCAGCAGCCCCAGCGGAAGGAGCTCCTACGAGCAGTACTTC.

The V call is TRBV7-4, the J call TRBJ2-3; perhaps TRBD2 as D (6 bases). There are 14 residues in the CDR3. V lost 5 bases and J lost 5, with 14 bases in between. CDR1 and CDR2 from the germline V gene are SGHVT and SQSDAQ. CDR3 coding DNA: TGTGCCAGCAGCCCTAGCGAGAAGGTAGATACGCAGTATTTT. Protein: CASSPSEKVDTQYF.

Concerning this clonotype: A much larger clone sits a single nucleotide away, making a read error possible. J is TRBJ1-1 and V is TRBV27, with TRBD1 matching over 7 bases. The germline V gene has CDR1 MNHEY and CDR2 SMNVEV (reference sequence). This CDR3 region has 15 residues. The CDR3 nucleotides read TGTGCCAGCAGTCCCCGGACAGGAGAGAACACTGAAGCTCTCTTT. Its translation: CASSPRTGENTEALF.

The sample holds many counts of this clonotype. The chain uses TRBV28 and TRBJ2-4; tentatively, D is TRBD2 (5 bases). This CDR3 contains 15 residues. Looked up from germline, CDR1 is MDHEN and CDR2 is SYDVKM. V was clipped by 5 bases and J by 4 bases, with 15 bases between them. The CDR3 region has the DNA TGTGCCAGCAGTCTGTTTTCCGGGGTGAAAAACATTCAGTACTTC. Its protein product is CASSLFSGVKNIQYF.

The CDR3 DNA follows: TGTGCCAGCGGCCTAATCCCTTTTACAGCCGGGTTTGCTTTCTTT. It yields the protein CASGLIPFTAGFAFF. This chain uses TRBV27 with TRBJ1-1; D remains ambiguous. The CDR3 consists of 15 residues. V shed 8 bases and J shed 11 bases, with 27 bases lying between them. The V gene's germline CDR1 is MNHEY and CDR2 SMNVEV (reference sequence).

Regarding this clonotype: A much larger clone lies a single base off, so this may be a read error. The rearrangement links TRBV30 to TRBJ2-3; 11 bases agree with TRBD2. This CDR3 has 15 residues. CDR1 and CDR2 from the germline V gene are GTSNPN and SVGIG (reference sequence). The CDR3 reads CDWSVGLAVTDTQYF. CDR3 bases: TGTGACTGGAGTGTGGGACTAGCGGTGACAGATACGCAGTATTTT.

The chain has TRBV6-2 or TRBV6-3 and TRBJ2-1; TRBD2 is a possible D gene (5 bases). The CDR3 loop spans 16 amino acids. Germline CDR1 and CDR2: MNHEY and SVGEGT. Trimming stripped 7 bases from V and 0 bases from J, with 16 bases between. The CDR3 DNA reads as TGTGCCAGCATCGGTTGGGGAGTTAACTCCTACAATGAGCAGTTCTTC. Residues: CASIGWGVNSYNEQFF.